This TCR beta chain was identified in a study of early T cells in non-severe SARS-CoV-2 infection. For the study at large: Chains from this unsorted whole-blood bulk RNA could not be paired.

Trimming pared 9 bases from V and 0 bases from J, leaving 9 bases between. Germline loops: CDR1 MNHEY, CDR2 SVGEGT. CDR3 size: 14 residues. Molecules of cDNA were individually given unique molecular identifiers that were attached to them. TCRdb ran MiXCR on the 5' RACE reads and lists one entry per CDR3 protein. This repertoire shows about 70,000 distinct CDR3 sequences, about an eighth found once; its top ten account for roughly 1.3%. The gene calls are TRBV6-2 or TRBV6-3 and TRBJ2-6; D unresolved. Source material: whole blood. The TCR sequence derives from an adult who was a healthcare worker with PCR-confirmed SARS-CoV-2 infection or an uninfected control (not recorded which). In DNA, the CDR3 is TGTGCCAGTCCCCCCCCCTCTGGGGCCAACGTCCTGACTTTC. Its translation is CASPPPSGANVLTF.